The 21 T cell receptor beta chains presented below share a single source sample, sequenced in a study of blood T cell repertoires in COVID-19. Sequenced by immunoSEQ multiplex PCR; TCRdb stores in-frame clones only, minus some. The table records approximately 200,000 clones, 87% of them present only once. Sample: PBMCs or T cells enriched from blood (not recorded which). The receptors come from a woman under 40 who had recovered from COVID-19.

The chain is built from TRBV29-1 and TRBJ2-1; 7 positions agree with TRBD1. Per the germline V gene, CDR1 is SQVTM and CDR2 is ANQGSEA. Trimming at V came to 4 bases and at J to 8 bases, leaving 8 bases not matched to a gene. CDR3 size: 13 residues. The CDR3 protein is CSVGTGVKDEQFF. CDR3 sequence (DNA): TGCAGCGTTGGCACAGGGGTTAAAGATGAGCAGTTCTTC.

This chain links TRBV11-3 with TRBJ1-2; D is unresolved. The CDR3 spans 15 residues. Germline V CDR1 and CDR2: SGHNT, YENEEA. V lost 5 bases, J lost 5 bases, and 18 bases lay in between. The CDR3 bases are TGTGCCAGCAGCCGGACTGGAGTATTCCTATATGGCTACACCTTC. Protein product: CASSRTGVFLYGYTF.

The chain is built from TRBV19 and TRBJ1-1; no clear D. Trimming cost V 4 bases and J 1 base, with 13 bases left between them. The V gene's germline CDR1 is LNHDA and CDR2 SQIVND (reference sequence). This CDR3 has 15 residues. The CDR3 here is CASSTPTIANTEAFF. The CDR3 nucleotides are TGTGCCAGTAGTACCCCGACAATCGCGAACACTGAAGCTTTCTTT.

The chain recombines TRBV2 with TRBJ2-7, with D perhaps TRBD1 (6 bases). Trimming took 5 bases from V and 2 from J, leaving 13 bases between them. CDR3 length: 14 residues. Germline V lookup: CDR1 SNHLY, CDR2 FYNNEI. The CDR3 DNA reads TGTGCCAGCAGTCGACAGGTGAGACCCTACGAGCAGTACTTC. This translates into CASSRQVRPYEQYF.

The CDR3 nucleotides read TGTGCCAGCAGCTCAAGGGGGACTAGCTCCTACAATGAGCAGTTCTTC. This codes for CASSSRGTSSYNEQFF. The chain combines TRBV11-2 with TRBJ2-1; TRBD2 matches at 8 bases. CDR1 is SGHAT, CDR2 FQNNGV, per germline. The CDR3 has 16 residues. J was trimmed by 0 bases and V by 4 bases; bases with no gene match: 5.

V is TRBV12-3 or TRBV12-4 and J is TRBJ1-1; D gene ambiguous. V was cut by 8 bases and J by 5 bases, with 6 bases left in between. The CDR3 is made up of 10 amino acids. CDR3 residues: CASGRTEAFF. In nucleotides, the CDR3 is TGTGCCAGCGGGAGGACTGAAGCTTTCTTT.

CDR3 DNA: TGTGCCAGCAGCTTAGCCACAGGGTCGAACACCGGGGAGCTGTTTTTT. It specifies CASSLATGSNTGELFF. The genes are TRBV7-9 and TRBJ2-2; weak D call: TRBD1 (6 bases). With 0 bases removed from V and 0 bases from J, the gap between germline ends came to 8 bases. The length of the CDR3 is 16 residues. Germline values: CDR1 SEHNR, CDR2 FQNEAQ (reference sequence). Complete variable domain (other parts from reference TRBV7-9 and TRBJ2-2): DTGVSQNPRHKITKRGQNVTFRCDPISEHNRLYWYRQTLGQGPEFLTYFQNEAQLEKSRLLSDRFSAERPKGSFSTLEIQRTEQGDSAMYLCASSLATGSNTGELFFGEGSRLTVL.

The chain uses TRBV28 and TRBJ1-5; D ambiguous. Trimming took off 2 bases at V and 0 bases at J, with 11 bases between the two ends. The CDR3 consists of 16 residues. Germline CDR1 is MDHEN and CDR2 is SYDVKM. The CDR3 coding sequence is TGTGCCAGCAGTTTACTACGGGTTTATAGCAATCAGCCCCAGCATTTT. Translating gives CASSLLRVYSNQPQHF.

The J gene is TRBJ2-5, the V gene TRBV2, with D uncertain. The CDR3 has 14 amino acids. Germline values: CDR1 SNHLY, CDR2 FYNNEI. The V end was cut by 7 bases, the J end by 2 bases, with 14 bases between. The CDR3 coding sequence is TGTGCCAGCAACTTGGGCGCAGAACAAGAGACCCAGTACTTC. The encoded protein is CASNLGAEQETQYF.

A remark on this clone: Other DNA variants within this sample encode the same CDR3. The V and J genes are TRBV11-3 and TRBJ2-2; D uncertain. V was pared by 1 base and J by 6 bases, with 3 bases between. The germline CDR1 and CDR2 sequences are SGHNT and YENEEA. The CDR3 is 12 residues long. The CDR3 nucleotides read TGTGCCAGCAGCTTAGTAGCCGGGGAGCTGTTTTTT. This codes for CASSLVAGELFF. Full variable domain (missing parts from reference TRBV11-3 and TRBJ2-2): EAGVVQSPRYKIIEKKQPVAFWCNPISGHNTLYWYLQNLGQGPELLIRYENEEAVDDSQLPKDRFSAERLKGVDSTLKIQPAELGDSAVYLCASSLVAGELFFGEGSRLTVL.

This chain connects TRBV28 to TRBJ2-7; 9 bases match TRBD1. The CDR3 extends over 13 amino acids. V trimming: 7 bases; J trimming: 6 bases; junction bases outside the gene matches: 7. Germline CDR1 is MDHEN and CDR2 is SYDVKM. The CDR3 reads CASIGTGSIEQYF. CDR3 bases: TGTGCCAGCATCGGGACAGGGAGTATCGAGCAGTACTTC. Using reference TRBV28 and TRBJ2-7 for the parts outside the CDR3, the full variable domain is DVKVTQSSRYLVKRTGEKVFLECVQDMDHENMFWYRQDPGLGLRLIYFSYDVKMKEKGDIPEGYSVSREKKERFSLILESASTNQTSMYLCASIGTGSIEQYFGPGTRLTVT.

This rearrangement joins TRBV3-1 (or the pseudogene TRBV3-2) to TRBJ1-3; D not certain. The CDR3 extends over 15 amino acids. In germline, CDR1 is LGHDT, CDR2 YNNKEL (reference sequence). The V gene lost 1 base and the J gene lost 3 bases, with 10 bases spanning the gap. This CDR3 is CASSQARHDGNTIYF. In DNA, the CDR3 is TGTGCCAGCAGCCAAGCGCGCCACGATGGAAACACCATATATTTT.

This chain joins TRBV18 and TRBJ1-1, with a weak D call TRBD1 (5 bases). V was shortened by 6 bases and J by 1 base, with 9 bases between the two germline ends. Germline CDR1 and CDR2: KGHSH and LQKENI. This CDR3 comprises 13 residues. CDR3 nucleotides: TGTGCCAGCTCGTCCGGGGGGAACACTGAAGCTTTCTTT. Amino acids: CASSSGGNTEAFF.

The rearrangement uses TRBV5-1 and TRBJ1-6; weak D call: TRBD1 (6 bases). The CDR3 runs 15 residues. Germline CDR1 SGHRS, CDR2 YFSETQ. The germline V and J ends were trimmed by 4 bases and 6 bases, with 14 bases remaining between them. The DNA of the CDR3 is TGCGCCAGCAGCCTCTCCGGGACAACTAATTCACCCCTCCACTTT. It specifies CASSLSGTTNSPLHF.

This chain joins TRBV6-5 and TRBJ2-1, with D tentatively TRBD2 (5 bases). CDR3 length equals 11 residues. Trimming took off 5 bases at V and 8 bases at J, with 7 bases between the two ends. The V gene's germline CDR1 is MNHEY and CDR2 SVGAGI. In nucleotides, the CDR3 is TGTGCCAGCAGTCACGGGGATGAGCAGTTCTTC. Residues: CASSHGDEQFF.

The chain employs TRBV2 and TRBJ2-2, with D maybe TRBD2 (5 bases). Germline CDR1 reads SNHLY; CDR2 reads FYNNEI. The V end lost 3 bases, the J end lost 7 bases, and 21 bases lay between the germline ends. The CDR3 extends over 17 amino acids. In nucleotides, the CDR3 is TGTGCCAGCAGTGATATTGGGGAGCTCCGGTATGGCGGGGAGCTGTTTTTT. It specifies CASSDIGELRYGGELFF.

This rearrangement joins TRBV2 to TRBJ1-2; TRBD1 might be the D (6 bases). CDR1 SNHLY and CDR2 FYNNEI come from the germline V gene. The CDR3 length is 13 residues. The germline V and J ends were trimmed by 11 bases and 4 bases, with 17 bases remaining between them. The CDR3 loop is CAGYRTVTYGYTF. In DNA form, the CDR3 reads TGTGCCGGATACCGGACAGTCACCTATGGCTACACCTTC. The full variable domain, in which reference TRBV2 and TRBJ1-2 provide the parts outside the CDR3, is EPEVTQTPSHQVTQMGQEVILRCVPISNHLYFYWYRQILGQKVEFLVSFYNNEISEKSEIFDDQFSVERPDGSNFTLKIRSTKLEDSAMYFCAGYRTVTYGYTFGSGTRLTVV.

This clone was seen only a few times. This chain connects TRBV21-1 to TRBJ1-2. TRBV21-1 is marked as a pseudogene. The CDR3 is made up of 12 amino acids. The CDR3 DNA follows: TGTGCCAGCAGTAAAGGCGGCTATGGCTACACCTTC. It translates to CASSKGGYGYTF.

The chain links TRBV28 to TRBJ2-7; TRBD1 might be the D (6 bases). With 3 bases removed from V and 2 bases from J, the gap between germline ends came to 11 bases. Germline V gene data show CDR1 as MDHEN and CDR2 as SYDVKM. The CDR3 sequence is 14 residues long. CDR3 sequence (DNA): TGTGCCAGCAGTTTTTACGACAGGCCCTACGAGCAGTACTTC. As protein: CASSFYDRPYEQYF.

The CDR3 here is CASSGTGIWAEAFF. Written as DNA, the CDR3 is TGTGCCAGCAGTGGGACAGGGATTTGGGCTGAAGCTTTCTTT. This chain connects TRBV2 to TRBJ1-1; TRBD1 matches 8 bases. The CDR3 runs 14 residues. The J segment lost 6 bases and the V segment lost 4 bases, leaving 7 bases of the junction unmatched. CDR1 SNHLY and CDR2 FYNNEI come from the germline V gene.

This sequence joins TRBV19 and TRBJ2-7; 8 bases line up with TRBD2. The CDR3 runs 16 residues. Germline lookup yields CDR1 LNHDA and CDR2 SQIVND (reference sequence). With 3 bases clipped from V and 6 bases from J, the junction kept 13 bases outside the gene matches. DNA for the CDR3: TGTGCCAGTAGTATTGAACGGGAGGGTATGACGGGCGAGCAGTACTTC. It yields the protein CASSIEREGMTGEQYF. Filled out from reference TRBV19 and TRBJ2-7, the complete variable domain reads DGGITQSPKYLFRKEGQNVTLSCEQNLNHDAMYWYRQDPGQGLRLIYYSQIVNDFQKGDIAEGYSVSREKKESFPLTVTSAQKNPTAFYLCASSIEREGMTGEQYFGPGTRLTVT.